Each of the 25 T cell receptor beta chains below was sequenced from the same sample in a study of response to subunit inactivated influenza vaccine. TCRdb reprocessed the RT-PCR reads with MiXCR, giving one entry per CDR3 protein. The sample lists about 800,000 distinct CDR3 sequences; about 20% were seen once. The source material was PBMCs from blood, sampled more than 4 days after vaccination. The receptors stem from a man aged 45-65 years who received an inactivated influenza vaccine.

V is TRBV20-1 and J is TRBJ2-3; D is possibly TRBD2 (5 bases). Germline V lookup: CDR1 DFQATT, CDR2 SNEGSKA (reference sequence). V was shortened by 0 bases and J by 6 bases, with 13 bases between the two germline ends. The CDR3 sequence is 14 residues long. This CDR3 is CSAREYGIEDTQYF. CDR3 sequence (DNA): TGCAGTGCTAGAGAGTACGGGATTGAGGATACGCAGTATTTT.

This clonotype was detected ten times or more. This chain connects TRBV12-3 or TRBV12-4 to TRBJ2-1, with TRBD2 matching 13 bases. With V trimmed by 6 bases and J by 13 bases, 6 bases remained unmatched. The CDR3 sequence is 13 residues long. The DNA for the CDR3 is TGTGCCAGCAGCCCACTAGCGGGGGGGCCACAGTTCTTC. Protein: CASSPLAGGPQFF.

This chain connects TRBV20-1 to TRBJ2-1; TRBD2 matches at 8 bases. Looked up from germline, CDR1 is DFQATT and CDR2 is SNEGSKA (reference sequence). Losses at the gene ends were 4 bases for V and 2 bases for J; bases not matched to a gene: 7. The CDR3 consists of 15 residues. CDR3 region: CSAITGGGPYNEQFF. The DNA of the CDR3 is TGCAGTGCTATAACCGGCGGGGGGCCCTACAATGAGCAGTTCTTC.

In its sample, this clonotype was seen a few times. J is TRBJ2-7 and V is TRBV9; D remains unclear. V lost 0 bases to trimming and J lost 0 bases, with 7 bases between them. CDR3 length: 14 residues. Germline CDR1 reads SGDLS; CDR2 reads YYNGEE. CDR3 protein: CASSVDAVSYEQYF. The CDR3 coding sequence is TGTGCCAGCAGCGTAGATGCGGTCTCCTACGAGCAGTACTTC.

The chain recombines TRBV20-1 with TRBJ2-7; D call uncertain. V lost 3 bases and J 5 bases, leaving 8 bases between the germline ends. CDR1 is DFQATT, CDR2 SNEGSKA, per germline (reference sequence). The CDR3 runs 11 residues. The CDR3 here is CSASSSDEQYF. CDR3 coding DNA: TGCAGTGCTAGTTCATCGGACGAGCAGTACTTC.

The CDR3 loop is CASSDLEWADTQYF. The CDR3 nucleotides are TGTGCCAGCAGTGACCTTGAGTGGGCAGATACGCAGTATTTT. The gene calls are TRBV25-1 and TRBJ2-3, with unresolved D. Germline CDR1 reads MGHDK; CDR2 reads SYGVNS. The CDR3 is made up of 14 amino acids. V lost 3 bases and J lost 4, with 11 bases in between.

This chain joins TRBV12-3 or TRBV12-4 and TRBJ2-2, with 11 bases that match TRBD2. V shed 3 bases, J shed 10 bases, and the junction held 4 bases outside the gene matches. CDR3 length: 14 amino acids. This CDR3 is CASSFSGGAEELFF. The CDR3 nucleotides are TGTGCCAGCAGTTTTAGCGGGGGGGCCGAGGAGCTGTTTTTT.

The gene calls are TRBV28 and TRBJ1-1, with D possibly being TRBD1 (5 bases). Germline CDR1 and CDR2: MDHEN and SYDVKM. This CDR3 contains 15 residues. V was cut by 3 bases and J by 3 bases, with 14 bases left in between. The CDR3 sequence: CASSFFGTQDTEAFF. The CDR3 DNA sequence: TGTGCCAGCAGTTTTTTTGGGACCCAAGACACTGAAGCTTTCTTT.

There are a few counts of this clonotype. This chain joins TRBV12-3 or TRBV12-4 and TRBJ2-1; D possibly corresponds to TRBD2 (5 bases). V lost 8 bases, J lost 3 bases, and 14 bases lay in between. This CDR3 spans 14 amino acids. In DNA form, the CDR3 reads TGTGCCAGCGGCTCGGACTCGAACTACAATGAGCAGTTCTTC. Encoded protein: CASGSDSNYNEQFF.

This clonotype was seen a handful of times. The chain couples TRBV7-2 to TRBJ1-4; D is ambiguous. From germline, CDR1 is SGHTA and CDR2 FQGNSA. The CDR3 consists of 12 residues. V shed 3 bases and J shed 8 bases, with 7 bases lying between them. CDR3: CASSFNMEKLFF. CDR3 coding DNA: TGTGCCAGCAGCTTCAACATGGAAAAACTGTTTTTT.

The rearrangement links TRBV28 to TRBJ1-6, with D unresolved. The length of the CDR3 is 13 residues. The germline V gene has CDR1 MDHEN and CDR2 SYDVKM. V was clipped by 2 bases and J by 7 bases, with 6 bases between them. In DNA, the CDR3 is TGTGCCAGCAGTTTAAATCCGAATTCACCCCTCCACTTT. This translates into CASSLNPNSPLHF.

The rearrangement joins TRBV12-3 or TRBV12-4 to TRBJ2-7, with D maybe TRBD2 (5 bases). Trimming took 8 bases from V and 3 from J, leaving 14 bases between them. This CDR3 has 13 amino acids. The CDR3 sequence: CASGVSGDYEQYF. The CDR3 nucleotides are TGTGCCAGCGGGGTTTCCGGGGACTACGAGCAGTACTTC.

This clonotype was counted between two and nine times. The rearrangement joins TRBV12-3 or TRBV12-4 to TRBJ2-1, with a tentative D call TRBD2 (5 bases). CDR3 length: 16 amino acids. V was clipped by 2 bases and J by 0 bases, with 11 bases between them. CDR3 residues: CASSLSWTGSYNEQFF. The DNA of the CDR3 is TGTGCCAGCAGTTTAAGTTGGACTGGCTCCTACAATGAGCAGTTCTTC.

The gene calls are TRBV19 and TRBJ2-2; D unresolved. CDR3 length equals 13 residues. V was cut by 5 bases and J by 1 base, with 5 bases left in between. From germline, CDR1 is LNHDA and CDR2 SQIVND (reference sequence). The CDR3 DNA reads as TGTGCCAGTAGTTTAATGAACACCGGGGAGCTGTTTTTT. Translated: CASSLMNTGELFF.

This chain connects TRBV20-1 to TRBJ2-5; 8 bases match TRBD2. This CDR3 is built from 18 residues. The V gene's germline CDR1 is DFQATT and CDR2 SNEGSKA (reference sequence). The V segment lost 0 bases and the J segment 4 bases; nucleotides outside the gene matches: 16. CDR3 nucleotides: TGCAGTGCTAGAGATTCGGGGAATCGGGGGGGTAGAGGAGAGACCCAGTACTTC. Amino acid sequence: CSARDSGNRGGRGETQYF.

This sequence joins TRBV9 and TRBJ2-7; TRBD1 matches at 9 bases. CDR3 length: 15 amino acids. Unmatched junction bases numbered 5, after V lost 0 bases and J lost 4 bases. The germline V gene has CDR1 SGDLS and CDR2 YYNGEE. This CDR3 is CASSVGGQGTYEQYF. CDR3 DNA: TGTGCCAGCAGCGTAGGGGGACAGGGTACATACGAGCAGTACTTC.

The chain uses TRBV12-3 or TRBV12-4 and TRBJ2-5, with 7 bases identical to TRBD2. The junction had 9 bases not matched to a gene; V was cut back by 6 bases and J by 2 bases. The CDR3 length is 15 residues. The CDR3: CASRPSGGVQETQYF. The DNA of the CDR3 is TGTGCCAGCAGACCTAGTGGGGGGGTACAAGAGACCCAGTACTTC.

This clonotype came up a few times. The V gene is TRBV6-2 or TRBV6-3, the J gene TRBJ2-7; 14 bases are shared with TRBD2. The J segment lost 4 bases and the V segment lost 5 bases, leaving 16 bases of the junction unmatched. The CDR3 runs to 19 residues. Per the germline V gene, CDR1 is MNHEY and CDR2 is SVGEGT. In nucleotides, the CDR3 is TGTGCCAGCAGTCGACCGACTCCGGGACTAGCGGGAGACTCGTACGAGCAGTACTTC. Residues: CASSRPTPGLAGDSYEQYF.

This clonotype was recorded many times. The chain carries TRBV7-3 and TRBJ2-1, with a possible D match to TRBD1 (5 bases). The CDR3 is 13 amino acids. Trimming removed 2 bases at V and 11 bases at J, with 13 bases between. Germline lookup yields CDR1 SGHTA and CDR2 FQGTGA. The CDR3 DNA reads as TGTGCCAGCAGCTTAGATGAGGACACCCAGCAGTTCTTC. This encodes CASSLDEDTQQFF.

This clonotype was observed a handful of times. The rearrangement uses TRBV6-1 and TRBJ1-1; 7 positions agree with TRBD1. V trimming: 6 bases; J trimming: 7 bases; junction bases outside the gene matches: 17. Germline CDR1 reads MNHNS; CDR2 reads SASEGT. The CDR3 totals 16 residues. The DNA of the CDR3 is TGTGCCAGCAGCCGATCGCCAGGGGGTAGGATATTTGAAGCTTTCTTT. As protein: CASSRSPGGRIFEAFF.

This sequence joins TRBV20-1 and TRBJ1-1; 7 nucleotides match TRBD1. Germline V CDR1 and CDR2: DFQATT, SNEGSKA (reference sequence). Trimming cost V 2 bases and J 0 bases; bases outside gene matches: 12. The CDR3 has 17 amino acids. The CDR3 region has the DNA TGCAGTGCTAGATCTATCGACAGGGAGCTCATGAACACTGAAGCTTTCTTT. It is translated as CSARSIDRELMNTEAFF.

This clonotype was picked up a small number of times. V and J are TRBV6-6 and TRBJ2-5; 11 nucleotides agree with TRBD2. Germline V gene lookup returns CDR1 MNHNY and CDR2 SVGAGI (reference sequence). This CDR3 has 13 residues. The CDR3 DNA sequence: TGTGCAGTAGCGGGGGGGACGGGGAAGACCCAGTACTTC. Translated, it gives CAVAGGTGKTQYF.

V usage is TRBV20-1 and J usage is TRBJ1-4; D may be TRBD1 (5 bases). From germline, CDR1 is DFQATT and CDR2 SNEGSKA (reference sequence). This CDR3 region has 12 residues. Trimming pared 5 bases from V and 12 bases from J, leaving 16 bases between. The CDR3 DNA follows: TGCAGTGCTGGATGGGACCCGGTAGAACTGTTTTTT. Its translation is CSAGWDPVELFF.

The V gene is TRBV30, the J gene TRBJ2-7; TRBD1 agrees at 10 bases. Per the germline V gene, CDR1 is GTSNPN and CDR2 is SVGIG (reference sequence). There are 17 residues in the CDR3. Germline trimming cut 3 bases from V and 4 bases from J; bases unmatched to any gene: 15. CDR3 amino acids: CAWRGGGKGQGYYEQYF. The CDR3 DNA follows: TGTGCCTGGAGGGGAGGCGGGAAGGGACAGGGGTATTACGAGCAGTACTTC.

V and J are TRBV20-1 and TRBJ2-3, with 9 positions matching TRBD1. In germline, CDR1 is DFQATT, CDR2 SNEGSKA (reference sequence). The CDR3 length is 15 residues. J was trimmed by 15 bases and V by 1 base; bases with no gene match: 17. This CDR3 is CSARVGGQGRGYTYF. The DNA of the CDR3 is TGCAGTGCTAGAGTAGGAGGACAGGGGAGGGGATACACTTATTTT.